Given below is one TCR beta chain in context. This specimen belongs to a study of blood T cell repertoires in COVID-19. Germline lookup yields CDR1 GTSNPN and CDR2 SVGIG (reference sequence). Trimming took 3 bases from V and 2 from J; bases not matched to a gene: 3. The CDR3 length is 15 residues. The assay was immunoSEQ multiplex PCR, and TCRdb's table has in-frame clones only and misses some. The sample lists 150,000 or so clones; 86% were seen once. The receptor's source is a man in his late teens or twenties with acute or convalescent COVID-19. This rearrangement joins TRBV30 to TRBJ2-1, with 11 nucleotides matching TRBD2. The sample was peripheral blood. CDR3 sequence: CAWSATSGAYNEQFF. CDR3 coding DNA: TGTGCCTGGAGCGCGACTAGCGGGGCCTACAATGAGCAGTTCTTC.